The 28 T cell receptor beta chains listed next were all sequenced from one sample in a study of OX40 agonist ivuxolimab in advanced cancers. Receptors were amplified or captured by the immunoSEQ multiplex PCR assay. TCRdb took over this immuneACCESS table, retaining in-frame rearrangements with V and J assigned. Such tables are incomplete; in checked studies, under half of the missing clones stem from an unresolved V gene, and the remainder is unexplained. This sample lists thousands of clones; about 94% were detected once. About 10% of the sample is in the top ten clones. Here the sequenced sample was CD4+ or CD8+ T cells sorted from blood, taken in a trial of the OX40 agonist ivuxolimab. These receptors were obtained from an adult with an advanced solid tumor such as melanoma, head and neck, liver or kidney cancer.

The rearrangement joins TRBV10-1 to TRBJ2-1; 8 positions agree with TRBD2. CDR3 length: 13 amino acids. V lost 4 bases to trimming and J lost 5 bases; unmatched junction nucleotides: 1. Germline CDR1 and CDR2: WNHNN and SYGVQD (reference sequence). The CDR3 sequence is CASSGTSHNEQFF. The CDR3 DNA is TGCGCCAGCAGTGGGACTAGCCACAATGAGCAGTTCTTC.

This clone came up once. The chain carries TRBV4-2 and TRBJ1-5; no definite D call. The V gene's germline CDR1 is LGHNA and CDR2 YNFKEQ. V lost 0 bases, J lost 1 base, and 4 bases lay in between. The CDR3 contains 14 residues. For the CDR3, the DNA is TGTGCCAGCAGCCAAGAGGGGAGCAATCAGCCCCAGCATTTT. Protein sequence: CASSQEGSNQPQHF.

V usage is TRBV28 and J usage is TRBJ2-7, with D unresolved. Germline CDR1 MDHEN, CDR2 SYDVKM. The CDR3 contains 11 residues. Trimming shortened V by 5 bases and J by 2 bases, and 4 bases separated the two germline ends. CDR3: CASSAAYEQYF. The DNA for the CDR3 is TGTGCCAGCAGTGCTGCCTACGAGCAGTACTTC.

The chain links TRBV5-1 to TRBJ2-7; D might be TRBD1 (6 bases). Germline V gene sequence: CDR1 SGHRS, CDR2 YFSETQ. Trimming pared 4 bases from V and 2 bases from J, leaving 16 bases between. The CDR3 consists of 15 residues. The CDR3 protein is CASSPITGFPYEQYF. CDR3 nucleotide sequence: TGCGCCAGCAGCCCTATAACAGGGTTCCCCTACGAGCAGTACTTC.

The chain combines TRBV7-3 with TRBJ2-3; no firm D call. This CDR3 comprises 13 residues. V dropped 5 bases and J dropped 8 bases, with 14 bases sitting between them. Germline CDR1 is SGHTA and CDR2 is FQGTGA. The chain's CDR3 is CASSPIGAVTQYF. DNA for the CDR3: TGTGCCAGCAGCCCTATCGGTGCAGTTACGCAGTATTTT.

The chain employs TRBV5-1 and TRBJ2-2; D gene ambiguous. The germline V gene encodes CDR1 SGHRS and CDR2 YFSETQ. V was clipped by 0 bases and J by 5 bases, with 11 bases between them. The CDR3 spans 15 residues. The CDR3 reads CASSLEPMGTGELFF. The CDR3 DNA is TGCGCCAGCAGCTTGGAACCGATGGGTACCGGGGAGCTGTTTTTT.

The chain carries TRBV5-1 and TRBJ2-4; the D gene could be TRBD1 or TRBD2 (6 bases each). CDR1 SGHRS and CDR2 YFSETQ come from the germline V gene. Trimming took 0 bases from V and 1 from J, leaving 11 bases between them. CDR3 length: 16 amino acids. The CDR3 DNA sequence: TGCGCCAGCAGCTTGGAGGGGGGCAGGGCCAAAAACATTCAGTACTTC. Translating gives CASSLEGGRAKNIQYF.

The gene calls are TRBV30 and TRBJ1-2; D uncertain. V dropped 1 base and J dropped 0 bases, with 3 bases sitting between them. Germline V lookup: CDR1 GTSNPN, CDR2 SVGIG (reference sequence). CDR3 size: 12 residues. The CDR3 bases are TGTGCCTGGAGTGACCCTAACTATGGCTACACCTTC. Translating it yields CAWSDPNYGYTF.

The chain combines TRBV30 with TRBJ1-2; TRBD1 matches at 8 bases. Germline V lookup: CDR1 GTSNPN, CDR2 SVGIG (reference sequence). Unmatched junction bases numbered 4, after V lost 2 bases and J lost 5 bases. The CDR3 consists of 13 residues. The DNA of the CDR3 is TGTGCCTGGAGTCCCCAGGGGGCTTATGGCTACACCTTC. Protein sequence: CAWSPQGAYGYTF.

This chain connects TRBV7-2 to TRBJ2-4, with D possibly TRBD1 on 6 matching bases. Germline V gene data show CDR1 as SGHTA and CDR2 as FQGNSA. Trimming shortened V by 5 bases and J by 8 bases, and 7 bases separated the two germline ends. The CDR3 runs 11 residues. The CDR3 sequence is CASSGQYIQYF. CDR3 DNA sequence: TGTGCCAGCAGCGGACAGTACATTCAGTACTTC.

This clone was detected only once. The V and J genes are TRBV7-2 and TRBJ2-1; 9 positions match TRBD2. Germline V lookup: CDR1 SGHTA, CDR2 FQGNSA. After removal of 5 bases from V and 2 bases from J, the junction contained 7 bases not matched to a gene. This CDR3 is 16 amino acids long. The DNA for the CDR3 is TGTGCCAGCAGCACCACTAGCGGGCTAACCTACAATGAGCAGTTCTTC. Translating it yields CASSTTSGLTYNEQFF. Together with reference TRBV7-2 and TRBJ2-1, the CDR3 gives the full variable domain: GAGVSQSPSNKVTEKGKDVELRCDPISGHTALYWYRQSLGQGLEFLIYFQGNSAPDKSGLPSDRFSAERTGGSVSTLTIQRTQQEDSAVYLCASSTTSGLTYNEQFFGPGTRLTVL.

The CDR3 sequence: CASTINGLIPNQPQHF. CDR3 in DNA: TGTGCCAGTACGATCAATGGCCTTATACCCAATCAGCCCCAGCATTTT. The rearrangement joins TRBV19 to TRBJ1-5; no clear D gene. Germline V gives CDR1 LNHDA, CDR2 SQIVND (reference sequence). The CDR3 has 16 amino acids. Deletions cut 7 bases from V and 3 bases from J, with 19 bases between.

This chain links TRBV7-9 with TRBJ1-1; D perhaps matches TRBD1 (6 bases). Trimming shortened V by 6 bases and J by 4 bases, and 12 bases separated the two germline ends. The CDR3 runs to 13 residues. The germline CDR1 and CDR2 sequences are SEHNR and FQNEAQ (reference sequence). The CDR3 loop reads CASSPRGFTEAFF. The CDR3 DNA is TGTGCCAGCAGTCCCAGGGGTTTCACTGAAGCTTTCTTT.

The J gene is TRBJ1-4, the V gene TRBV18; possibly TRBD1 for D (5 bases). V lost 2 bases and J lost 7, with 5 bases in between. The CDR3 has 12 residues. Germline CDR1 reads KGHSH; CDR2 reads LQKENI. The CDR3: CASSPGTEKLFF. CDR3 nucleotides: TGTGCCAGCTCACCAGGGACTGAAAAACTGTTTTTT.

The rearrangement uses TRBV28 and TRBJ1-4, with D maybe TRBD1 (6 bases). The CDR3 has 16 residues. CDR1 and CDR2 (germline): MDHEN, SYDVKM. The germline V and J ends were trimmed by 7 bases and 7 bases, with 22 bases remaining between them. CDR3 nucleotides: TGTGCCAGCAACGTGGAGTACGGGGGCGGGGGTGAAAAACTGTTTTTT. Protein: CASNVEYGGGGEKLFF.

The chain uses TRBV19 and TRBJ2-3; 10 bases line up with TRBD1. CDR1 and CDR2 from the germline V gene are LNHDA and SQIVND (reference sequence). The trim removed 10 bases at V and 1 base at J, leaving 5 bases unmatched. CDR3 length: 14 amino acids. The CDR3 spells CATQGTGGTDTQYF. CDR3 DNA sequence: TGTGCCACTCAGGGGACAGGGGGCACAGATACGCAGTATTTT.

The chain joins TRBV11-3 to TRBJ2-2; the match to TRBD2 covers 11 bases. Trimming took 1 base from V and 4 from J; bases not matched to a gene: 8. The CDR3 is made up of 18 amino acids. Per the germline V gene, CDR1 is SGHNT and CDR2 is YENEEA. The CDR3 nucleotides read TGTGCCAGCAGCTTAGGTCTAGCGGGAGGATGGGGCACCGGGGAGCTGTTTTTT. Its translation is CASSLGLAGGWGTGELFF.

Here the CDR3 reads CASSLTGEETQYF. CDR3 coding DNA: TGTGCCAGCAGCCTAACAGGGGAAGAGACCCAGTACTTC. The rearrangement joins TRBV7-8 to TRBJ2-5; 7 bases match TRBD1. The length of the CDR3 is 13 residues. Germline assignment: CDR1 SGHVS and CDR2 FQNEAQ. The trim removed 5 bases at V and 3 bases at J, leaving 3 bases unmatched.

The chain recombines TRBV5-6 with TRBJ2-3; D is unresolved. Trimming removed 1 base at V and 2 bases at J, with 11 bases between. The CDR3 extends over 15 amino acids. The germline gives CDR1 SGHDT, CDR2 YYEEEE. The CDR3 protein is CASSLIGRHTDTQYF. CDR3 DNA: TGTGCCAGCAGCTTGATAGGACGGCACACAGATACGCAGTATTTT.

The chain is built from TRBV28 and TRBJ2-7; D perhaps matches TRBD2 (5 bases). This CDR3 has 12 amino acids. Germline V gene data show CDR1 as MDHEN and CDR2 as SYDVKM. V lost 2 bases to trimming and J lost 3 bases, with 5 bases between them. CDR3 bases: TGTGCCAGCAGTTTAGGGAGCTACGAGCAGTACTTC. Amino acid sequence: CASSLGSYEQYF.

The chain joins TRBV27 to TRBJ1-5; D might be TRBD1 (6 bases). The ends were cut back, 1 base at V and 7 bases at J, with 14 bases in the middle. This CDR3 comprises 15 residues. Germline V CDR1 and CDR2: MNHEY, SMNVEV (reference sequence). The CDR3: CASSLFWGAGQPQHF. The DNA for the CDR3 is TGTGCCAGCAGTTTATTCTGGGGGGCGGGCCAGCCCCAGCATTTT.

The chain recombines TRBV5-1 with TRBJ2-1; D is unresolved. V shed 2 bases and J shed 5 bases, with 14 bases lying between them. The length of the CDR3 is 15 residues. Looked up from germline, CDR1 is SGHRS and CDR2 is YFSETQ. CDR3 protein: CASSLYGRNNNEQFF. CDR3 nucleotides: TGCGCCAGCAGCTTATACGGAAGGAATAACAATGAGCAGTTCTTC.

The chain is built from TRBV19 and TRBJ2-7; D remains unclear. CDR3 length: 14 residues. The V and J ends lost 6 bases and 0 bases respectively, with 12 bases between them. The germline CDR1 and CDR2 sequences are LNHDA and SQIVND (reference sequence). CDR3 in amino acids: CASSFRHHSYEQYF. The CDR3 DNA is TGTGCCAGTAGCTTTCGACACCACTCCTACGAGCAGTACTTC.

The CDR3 DNA follows: TGTGCCAGCAGCTTACGGTTTAGGGGGCCAGATACGCAGTATTTT. The encoded protein is CASSLRFRGPDTQYF. The chain recombines TRBV7-8 with TRBJ2-3; 7 positions agree with TRBD1. The junction had 6 bases not matched to a gene; V was cut back by 2 bases and J by 4 bases. Germline V lookup: CDR1 SGHVS, CDR2 FQNEAQ. The CDR3 extends over 15 amino acids.

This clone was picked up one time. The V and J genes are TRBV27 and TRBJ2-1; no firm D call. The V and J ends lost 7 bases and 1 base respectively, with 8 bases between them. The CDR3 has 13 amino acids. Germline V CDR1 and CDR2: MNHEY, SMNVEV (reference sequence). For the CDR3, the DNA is TGTGCCAGCACCTTTTCTTCCTACAATGAGCAGTTCTTC. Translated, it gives CASTFSSYNEQFF.

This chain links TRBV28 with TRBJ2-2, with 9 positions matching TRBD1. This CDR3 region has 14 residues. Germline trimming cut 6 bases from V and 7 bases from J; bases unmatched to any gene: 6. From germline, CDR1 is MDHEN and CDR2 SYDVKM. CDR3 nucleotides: TGTGCCAGCAGACCCGGGGACAGGGACGGGGAGCTGTTTTTT. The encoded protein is CASRPGDRDGELFF.

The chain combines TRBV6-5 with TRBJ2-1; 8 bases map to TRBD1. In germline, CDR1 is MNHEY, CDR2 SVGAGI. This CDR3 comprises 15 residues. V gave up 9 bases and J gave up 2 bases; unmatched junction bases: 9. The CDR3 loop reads CASRTGTGPYNEQFF. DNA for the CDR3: TGTGCCAGTCGAACCGGGACAGGCCCCTACAATGAGCAGTTCTTC.

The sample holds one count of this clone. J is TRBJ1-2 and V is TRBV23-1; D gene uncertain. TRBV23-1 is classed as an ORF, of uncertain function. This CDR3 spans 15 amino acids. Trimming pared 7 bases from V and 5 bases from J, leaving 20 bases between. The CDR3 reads CASIQHPQATYGYTF. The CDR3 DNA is TGCGCCAGCATCCAACACCCCCAAGCAACATATGGCTACACCTTC.